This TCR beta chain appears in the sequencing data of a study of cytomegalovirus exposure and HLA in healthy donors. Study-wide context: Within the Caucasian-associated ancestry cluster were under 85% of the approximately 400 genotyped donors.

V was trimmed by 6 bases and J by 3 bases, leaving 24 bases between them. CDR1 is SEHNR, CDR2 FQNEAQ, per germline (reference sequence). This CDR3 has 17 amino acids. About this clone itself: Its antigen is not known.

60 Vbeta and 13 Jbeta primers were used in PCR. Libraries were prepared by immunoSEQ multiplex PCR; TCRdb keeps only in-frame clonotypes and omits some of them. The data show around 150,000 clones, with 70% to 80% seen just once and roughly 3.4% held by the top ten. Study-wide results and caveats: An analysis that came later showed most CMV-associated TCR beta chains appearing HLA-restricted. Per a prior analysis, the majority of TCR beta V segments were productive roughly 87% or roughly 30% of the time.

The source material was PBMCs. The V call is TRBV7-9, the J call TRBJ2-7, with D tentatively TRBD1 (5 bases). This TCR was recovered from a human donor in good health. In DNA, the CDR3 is TGTGCCAGCAGTAGGACCGGAGACAGATCTACCCGCTACGAGCAGTACTTC. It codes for CASSRTGDRSTRYEQYF.